These T cell receptor beta chains were read from a single sample in a study of a mutant IDH1 vaccine in newly diagnosed glioma. These receptors are not linked to any known antigen. TCRdb's copy holds only in-frame clones and misses some; the assay was immunoSEQ multiplex PCR. This sample has 25,000 to 35,000 clones, with approximately 88% found just once. The source material was PBMCs, sampled from a glioma patient whose treatment included an IDH1 peptide vaccine. The origin of the receptors is a man aged 18 to 30 with glioma. Both conserved end residues are part of each CDR3. The D gene is left open where the match is weak. Size values are once, few and many counts, or a class for expanded clones, and some rows have none.

J,D,size,V,DNA,CDR3
TRBJ2-1,TRBD1,.,TRBV4-2,TGTGCCAGCAGCGTACCGGGACAGGGGAATGAGCAGTTCTTC,CASSVPGQGNEQFF
TRBJ2-2,TRBD1,.,TRBV6-1,TGTGCCAGCAGTGACAGAGGGACAGTAGCGAACACCGGGGAGCTGTTTTTT,CASSDRGTVANTGELFF
TRBJ1-5,.,.,TRBV28,TGTGCCAGCAGTTTGGGGCAGCCCCAGCATTTT,CASSLGQPQHF
TRBJ1-3,.,.,TRBV2,TGTGCCAGCAGTCGGCGGACCACTGGAAACACCATATATTTT,CASSRRTTGNTIYF
TRBJ1-1,.,.,TRBV2,TGTGCCAGCGTTCCAGACAGTTTGGGGAACACTGAAGCTTTCTTT,CASVPDSLGNTEAFF
TRBJ1-1,TRBD1,.,TRBV6-1,TGTGCCAGCAGTGCTTTGGACAGGGGACGGAGCACTGAAGCTTTCTTT,CASSALDRGRSTEAFF
TRBJ1-4,.,few,TRBV6-5,TGTGCCAGCCGGGGACCAACTAATGAAAAACTGTTTTTT,CASRGPTNEKLFF
TRBJ1-5,TRBD1,medium-sized,TRBV28,TGTGCCAGCAAGACAGGGGGCAATCAGCCCCAGCATTTT,CASKTGGNQPQHF
TRBJ1-1,.,few,TRBV2,TGTGCCAGCAGTGAGGTGGGCACTGAAGCTTTCTTT,CASSEVGTEAFF
TRBJ1-6,.,.,TRBV2,TGTGCCAGCAGTGAAGGCTTCCGAGCCCTCCACTTT,CASSEGFRALHF
TRBJ2-5,TRBD2,.,TRBV7-2,TGTGCCAGCAGCTGGCGGCGGGAGGGCCCCGAGACCCAGTACTTC,CASSWRREGPETQYF
TRBJ2-3,TRBD2,.,TRBV30,TGTGCCTGGAGCGCTGCTCGCCTAGCGGGCTACACAGATACGCAGTATTTT,CAWSAARLAGYTDTQYF
TRBJ1-5,.,.,TRBV5-5,TGTGCCAGCAGCTTGGAGGCCGGCCGACTGCAGCCCCAGCATTTT,CASSLEAGRLQPQHF
TRBJ2-3,.,.,TRBV10-3,TGTGCCATCAGCGAGGGTTGGGGGGAAGGGGCAGATACGCAGTATTTT,CAISEGWGEGADTQYF
TRBJ1-1,.,.,TRBV7-2,TGTGCCAGCAGCCACCTCCTGGACGGACTGAACACTGAAGCTTTCTTT,CASSHLLDGLNTEAFF
TRBJ1-2,TRBD1,once,TRBV2,TGTGCCAGCAGAGAGGGGACAGGAGGCTATGGCTACACCTTC,CASREGTGGYGYTF
TRBJ2-5,.,.,TRBV7-2,TGTGCCAGCAGCCCGCGGGCCAACCGGGAGACCCAGTACTTC,CASSPRANRETQYF
TRBJ2-6,.,.,TRBV28,TGTGCCAGCAGTTTGGCCGGGTTCGGGGCCAACGTCCTGACTTTC,CASSLAGFGANVLTF
TRBJ1-2,.,once,TRBV7-9,TGTGCCAGCAGCCAGACGGGAATCTATGGCTACACCTTC,CASSQTGIYGYTF
TRBJ2-4,.,.,TRBV30,TGTGCCTGGAGTGTAAGAGATCTAGCCAAAAACATTCAGTACTTC,CAWSVRDLAKNIQYF
TRBJ1-1,.,.,TRBV6-6,TGTGCCAGCAGTTACGAGACATTGAACACTGAAGCTTTCTTT,CASSYETLNTEAFF
TRBJ2-7,TRBD2,.,TRBV5-4,TGTGCCAGCAGCCCCGGACTAGCGGAGACCTACGAGCAGTACTTC,CASSPGLAETYEQYF
TRBJ2-7,TRBD2,.,TRBV4-3,TGCGCCAGCAGCCAAGGTGGGACTAGCGGGTACGAGCAGTACTTC,CASSQGGTSGYEQYF
TRBJ2-7,TRBD2,once,TRBV6-5,TGTGCCAGCAGTTACAATCCTAGCGGGAGCTACGAGCAGTACTTC,CASSYNPSGSYEQYF
TRBJ2-7,TRBD1,.,TRBV2,TGTGCCAGCAGTGACTTACCGAGACAGGGTAGCGAGCAGTACTTC,CASSDLPRQGSEQYF
TRBJ2-7,.,.,TRBV21-1,TGTGCCAGCAGCGGTGGGGGGCTAGCGGGAGCAAGGGAGCAGTACTTC,CASSGGGLAGAREQYF
TRBJ2-7,.,once,TRBV19,TGTGCCAGTAGTGTGGGCCAGGTCGGATACGAGCAGTACTTC,CASSVGQVGYEQYF
TRBJ2-4,TRBD2,.,TRBV7-2,TGTGCCAGCAGCTTAGGCGTAGCGGGAGGACCCAGAAACATTCAGTACTTC,CASSLGVAGGPRNIQYF
TRBJ2-7,TRBD2,.,TRBV6-6,TGTGCCAGCAGTTTCGGACACCTTACGGGAGGCGAGCAGTACTTC,CASSFGHLTGGEQYF
TRBJ2-7,.,.,TRBV28,TGTGCCAGCAGTCCGGGGGTAGGCCGGGGCTTGGGGGAGCAGTACTTC,CASSPGVGRGLGEQYF
TRBJ1-2,TRBD1,.,TRBV29-1,TGCAGCGCCTTCGGACAGGGGCGAAGCTATGGCTACACCTTC,CSAFGQGRSYGYTF
TRBJ1-1,.,once,TRBV14,TGTGCCAGCAGCCGAATTACAGGGATGGACACTGAAGCTTTCTTT,CASSRITGMDTEAFF
TRBJ2-7,TRBD2,.,TRBV2,TGTGCCAGCAGTGTTCGTCTAGCGGGATTGCAATCCTACGAGCAGTACTTC,CASSVRLAGLQSYEQYF
TRBJ1-5,.,.,TRBV6-5,TGTGCCAGCAGTCCGGTGGTCAATCAGCCCCAGCATTTT,CASSPVVNQPQHF
TRBJ1-1,.,.,TRBV19,TGTGCCAGTAGTAGCAGTTCAGGGATGGGAGCTTTCTTT,CASSSSSGMGAFF
TRBJ2-7,TRBD1,.,TRBV6-6,TGTGCCAGCAGTTATCAAGGGACAGGGTACGAGCAGTACTTC,CASSYQGTGYEQYF
TRBJ2-5,TRBD2,.,TRBV7-2,TGTGCCAGCAGCTTAGGGCTAGCGGGACGAGAGACCCAGTACTTC,CASSLGLAGRETQYF
TRBJ2-7,.,once,TRBV2,TGTGCCAGCAGTCTGGACCTCCTCTCCTACGAGCAGTACTTC,CASSLDLLSYEQYF
TRBJ2-5,.,.,TRBV30,TGTGCCTGGAGGACGATCGGGAGCGGGGAGACCCAGTACTTC,CAWRTIGSGETQYF
TRBJ1-1,.,.,TRBV7-9,TGTGCCAGCAGCTTGGTGGGGGCCGGGGGGAGCATGAACACTGAAGCTTTCTTT,CASSLVGAGGSMNTEAFF
TRBJ2-1,.,.,TRBV30,TGTGCCTGGAGTCCAGGCTGGGAACAGTTCTTC,CAWSPGWEQFF
TRBJ2-5,TRBD2,.,TRBV4-3,TGCGCCAGCAGCCAGAGCCCCCGGGCGGGAGAAGAGACCCAGTACTTC,CASSQSPRAGEETQYF
TRBJ2-5,.,.,TRBV2,TGTGCCAGCAGTGTTCAGGGGGGACCAGGGGAGACCCAGTACTTC,CASSVQGGPGETQYF
TRBJ2-7,TRBD1,.,TRBV27,TGTGCCAGCAGTTTATGGGAGACAGGGAGTTACGAGCAGTACTTC,CASSLWETGSYEQYF
TRBJ2-3,TRBD1,.,TRBV19,TGTGCCAGTAGGCTTACAGGGGCCGCAGATACGCAGTATTTT,CASRLTGAADTQYF
TRBJ1-6,TRBD1,.,TRBV4-3,TGCGCCAGCAGCCCGGGACAGACTAATTCACCCCTCCACTTT,CASSPGQTNSPLHF
TRBJ1-1,TRBD1,.,TRBV5-6,TGTGCCAGCAGCCTCGACAGGGGCACTGAAGCTTTCTTT,CASSLDRGTEAFF
TRBJ1-5,.,.,TRBV2,TGTGCCAGCAGTGAAGACAGGCTTAGCAATCAGCCCCAGCATTTT,CASSEDRLSNQPQHF